Below are 5 T cell receptor beta chains sequenced from a single sample in a study of T cell repertoires in cytomegalovirus infection. TCRdb redid the calling of the reads with MiXCR, one entry per CDR3 protein. The top ten hold approximately 4.3% of the sample, which has under 200,000 distinct CDR3 sequences, approximately 9.6% seen once. What was sequenced was PBMCs. The source of these receptors is a human donor in good health (CMV status not recorded). Some clones in this sample may be carry-over from other donors' samples.

This clonotype has more than one count but fewer than ten. This chain links TRBV7-4 with TRBJ2-5, with 8 bases fitting TRBD2. Per the germline V gene, CDR1 is SGHVT and CDR2 is SQSDAQ. The CDR3 totals 15 residues. The J segment lost 3 bases and the V segment lost 5 bases, leaving 8 bases of the junction unmatched. In DNA form, the CDR3 reads TGTGCCAGCAGCAGACGGACTAGCAGGGAAGAGACCCAGTACTTC. Translating gives CASSRRTSREETQYF.

The chain carries TRBV30 and TRBJ1-5; D gene ambiguous. Deletions cut 1 base from V and 0 bases from J, with 7 bases between. Germline loops: CDR1 GTSNPN, CDR2 SVGIG (reference sequence). The CDR3 has 14 amino acids. The DNA of the CDR3 is TGTGCCTGGAGTGACCCCCGTAGCAATCAGCCCCAGCATTTT. Its translation is CAWSDPRSNQPQHF.

The genes are TRBV29-1 and TRBJ1-5; maybe TRBD1 (6 bases). There are 13 residues in the CDR3. Looked up from germline, CDR1 is SQVTM and CDR2 is ANQGSEA. Trimming stripped 3 bases from V and 3 bases from J, with 9 bases between. The CDR3 bases are TGCAGCGTTGAGGGACACAACAATCAGCCCCAGCATTTT. It is translated as CSVEGHNNQPQHF.

In this sample, this clonotype turned up many times. The chain carries TRBV28 and TRBJ1-5; 7 bases agree with TRBD1. With V trimmed by 3 bases and J by 0 bases, 8 bases remained unmatched. This CDR3 region has 17 residues. CDR1 is MDHEN, CDR2 SYDVKM, per germline. CDR3: CASSLEGQTYSNQPQHF. CDR3 coding DNA: TGTGCCAGCAGTTTGGAGGGACAGACTTATAGCAATCAGCCCCAGCATTTT.

This clonotype has a handful of counts. This chain joins TRBV12-3 or TRBV12-4 and TRBJ2-7; a possible D gene is TRBD1 (7 bases). V lost 4 bases and J lost 0, with 10 bases in between. CDR3 length: 14 residues. In DNA form, the CDR3 reads TGTGCCAGCAGTTGGGGGGACAGCTCCTACGAGCAGTACTTC. This sequence encodes CASSWGDSSYEQYF.